This T cell receptor (beta chain) was profiled in a study of blood T cell repertoires in COVID-19. The overall study: COVID-19 samples, acute and convalescent, were from the United States, Italy and Spain. From T cells, B-cell-depleted T cells, or PBMCs came the material, which was cDNA or gDNA.

V gave up 1 base and J gave up 8 bases; unmatched junction bases: 13. Germline V gives CDR1 MGHRA, CDR2 YSYEKL. This CDR3 region has 17 residues. Original data processing: Quantification of nucleated cells was approximated via reference gene primer amplification. Only in-frame clones appear in the TCRdb table, and some are missing; sequencing was by immunoSEQ multiplex PCR. The V and J calls and clone size were taken over from that table, and D and trimming were inferred from the DNA. The sample shows roughly 38,000 clones, about 80% of them seen only once. The chain employs TRBV4-1 and TRBJ2-3, with 9 bases identical to TRBD2. This sequence originates from a man aged 70 or older with active or convalescent COVID-19. Specimen: peripheral blood. The CDR3 region has the DNA TGCGCCAGCAGCCAAGCCCTAGCGGGGCCATTCGGTTCTACGCAGTATTTT. It encodes CASSQALAGPFGSTQYF.